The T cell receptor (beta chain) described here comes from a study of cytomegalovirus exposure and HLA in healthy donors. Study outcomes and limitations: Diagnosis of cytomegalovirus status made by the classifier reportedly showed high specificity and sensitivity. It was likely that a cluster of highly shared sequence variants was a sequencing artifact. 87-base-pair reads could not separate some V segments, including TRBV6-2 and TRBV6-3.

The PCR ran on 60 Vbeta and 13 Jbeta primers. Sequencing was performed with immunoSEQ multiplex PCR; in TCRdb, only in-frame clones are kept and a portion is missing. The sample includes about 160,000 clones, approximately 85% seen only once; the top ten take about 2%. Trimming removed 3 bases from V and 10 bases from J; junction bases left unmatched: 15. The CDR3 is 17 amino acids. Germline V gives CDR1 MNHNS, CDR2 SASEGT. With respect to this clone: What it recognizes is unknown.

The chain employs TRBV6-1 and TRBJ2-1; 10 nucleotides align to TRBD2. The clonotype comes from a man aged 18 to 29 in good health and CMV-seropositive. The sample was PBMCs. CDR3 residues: CASSDLRLAGDPGEQFF. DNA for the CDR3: TGTGCCAGCAGTGATTTACGGCTAGCGGGGGATCCGGGGGAGCAGTTCTTC.